Given below is one T cell receptor (beta chain) in context. The clone's antigen remains unknown. No much larger clone exists at a distance of one base, and base qualities are not known. Libraries were prepared through the immunoSEQ multiplex PCR assay. TCRdb obtained this table from immuneACCESS and retained in-frame rearrangements with V and J assigned. These tables miss some clones; where compared with another copy, unresolved V genes account for less than half of the shortfall, and the remainder is unexplained. A total of 70,000 or so clones appear in this sample, approximately 98% of them only once. The ten largest clones add up to approximately 0.2% of the sample. This sample was taken from a study of technical replicates of blood from several donors (dated by TCRdb to the late 2010s). The receptor's source is a human donor in good health. The sequenced sample was T cells isolated from PBMCs.

The nucleotides read TGTGCCAGCAGTGACGGGACAGGAGGCAATGAGCAGTTCTTC. Translated, this gives CASSDGTGGNEQFF. The chain is made from TRBV6-4 and TRBJ2-1; the junction holds 8 bases that match TRBD1. Germline trimming amounts to 2 bases on V and 6 bases on J, with 3 as the count of junction bases outside the gene matches. CDR1 and CDR2, looked up from the germline V gene, are MRHNA and SNTAGT. The cysteine opens and the phenylalanine closes a CDR3 of 14 amino acids. Only CDR3 DNA is held: 42 bases, read in frame from base 1.